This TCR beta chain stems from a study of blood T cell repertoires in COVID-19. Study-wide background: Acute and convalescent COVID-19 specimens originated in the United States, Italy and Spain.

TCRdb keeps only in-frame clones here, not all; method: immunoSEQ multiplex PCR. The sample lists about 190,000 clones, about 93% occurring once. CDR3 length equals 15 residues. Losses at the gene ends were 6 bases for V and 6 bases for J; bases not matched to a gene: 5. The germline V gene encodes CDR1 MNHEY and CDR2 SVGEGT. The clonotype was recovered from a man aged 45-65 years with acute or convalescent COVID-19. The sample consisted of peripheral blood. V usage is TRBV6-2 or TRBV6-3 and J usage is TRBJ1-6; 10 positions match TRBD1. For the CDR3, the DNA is TGTGCCAGCAGCCTCCGGACAGGGGGTAATTCACCCCTCCACTTT. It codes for CASSLRTGGNSPLHF.